This T cell receptor beta chain appears in the sequencing data of a study of shared clonotypes between healthy human individuals. Study-wide results and caveats: Generally, estimated richness proved larger in naive subsets than it did in memory subsets.

A word on this clone: Antigen: not known.

As originally analysed: ImmunoSEQ only sent back junction sequences with no quality scores, so filtering was done differently. The table came from immunoSEQ multiplex PCR; TCRdb's copy has only in-frame clones and leaves some out. The DNA was the basis for D and trimming; V, J and clone size are from that table. The sample includes hundreds of thousands of clones, approximately 96% seen only once; the top ten take more than 0.085%. Positively selected for CCR7, the CD45RO-negative cells used as naive CD8 cells excluded terminally differentiated effector memory CD45RA+ cells. Healthy HIV-negative adults without recent acute infections or vaccinations served as donors. This CDR3 has 12 residues. Germline V lookup: CDR1 SNHLY, CDR2 FYNNEI. V lost 7 bases and J 3 bases, leaving 7 bases between the germline ends.

The specimen sequenced was naive CD8+ T cells sorted from blood. V and J are TRBV2 and TRBJ1-5; D ambiguous. The sequence was collected from a woman in her twenties or thirties in good health. The CDR3 loop reads CASTMDNQPQHF. The CDR3 DNA sequence: TGTGCCAGCACTATGGACAATCAGCCCCAGCATTTT.